Presented here are 18 T cell receptor beta chains from one specimen sequenced in a study of tumor-infiltrating lymphocytes in primary liver carcinoma. Unsorted bulk tissue (about 19-33 mg) underwent RNA and DNA co-extraction. From around 530 ng of total RNA, TCR beta-specific cDNA was reverse-transcribed using a constant-region primer. Three rounds of nested multiplex PCR with slightly modified ARM-PCR produced TCR beta libraries. The first two PCR rounds, around 10 cycles each, used TRBV1-TRBV30 forward primers and a C-beta reverse primer. MiXCR, applied by TCRdb to the multiplex PCR reads, yields one record per CDR3 protein. The sample contains around 70,000 distinct CDR3 sequences, over 60% of which appear only once. Sequenced: liver tumor tissue from sampling region 4. Subset defined: tumor region T4, right-lateral pole. These receptor sequences come from a man aged 40-49 years with primary liver carcinoma and hepatitis B virus infection.

The chain is built from TRBV4-2 and TRBJ2-2, with D perhaps given as TRBD1 or TRBD2 (6 bases each). Trimming cost V 10 bases and J 1 base, with 19 bases left between them. This CDR3 contains 16 residues. CDR1 and CDR2 from the germline V gene are LGHNA and YNFKEQ. This CDR3 reads CAITPGASVNTGELFF. Written as DNA, the CDR3 is TGTGCCATCACCCCGGGGGCTAGCGTGAACACCGGGGAGCTGTTTTTT.

This clonotype was observed at least ten times. The chain employs TRBV11-2 and TRBJ1-4; D is perhaps TRBD1 (5 bases). CDR3 length equals 18 residues. Deletions cut 5 bases from V and 3 bases from J, with 22 bases between. CDR1 and CDR2 from the germline V gene are SGHAT and FQNNGV. As DNA, the CDR3 is TGTGCCAGCAGCGCCGACCCCCGGGACGGGCGATCTAATGAAAAACTGTTTTTT. Translation gives CASSADPRDGRSNEKLFF.

With respect to this clonotype: The CDR3 carries no conserved terminal phenylalanine or tryptophan, so it likely arises from a read error. The chain joins TRBV5-5 to TRBJ2-2, with D possibly TRBD2 on 6 matching bases. Germline values: CDR1 SGHKS, CDR2 YYEKEE (reference sequence). CDR3 length: 14 amino acids. V was cut by 5 bases and J by 5 bases, with 13 bases left in between. CDR3 region: CASSREPMTGELFL. CDR3 coding DNA: TGTGCCAGCAGTCGGGAGCCTATGACCGGGGAGCTGTTTTTA.

As for this clonotype: An end of the junction does not agree with germline; a read error may underlie this. The genes are TRBV28 and TRBJ2-2; tentative D call: TRBD1 (6 bases). CDR3 length: 14 amino acids. Per germline, CDR1 MDHEN and CDR2 SYDVKM. The CDR3 sequence: CANSLQGNTGELFF. Written as DNA, the CDR3 is TGTGCCAACAGTTTACAGGGAAACACCGGGGAGCTGTTTTTT.

Points on this clonotype: This clone may be a read error of a much larger clone one base away. The V and J genes are TRBV6-2 or TRBV6-3 and TRBJ2-3; 9 nucleotides match TRBD1. The junction had 8 bases not matched to a gene; V was cut back by 4 bases and J by 6 bases. Germline V gene lookup returns CDR1 MNHEY and CDR2 SVGEGT. The CDR3 consists of 15 residues. The chain's CDR3 is CASSLQGAYGDTQYF. CDR3 nucleotide sequence: TGTGCCAGCAGTTTACAGGGGGCGTACGGCGATACGCAGTATTTT.

Regarding this clonotype: A junction end diverges from the germline sequence, so it may reflect a read error. The V gene is TRBV11-2, the J gene TRBJ2-1; D remains unclear. Germline values: CDR1 SGHAT, CDR2 FQNNGV. This CDR3 spans 14 amino acids. The CDR3 region has the DNA TGTGCCAGCAGATTAGATAGGTGGTCGGTTGAGCATTGCTTC. Protein sequence: CASRLDRWSVEHCF.

Remarks on this clonotype: One end of the junction does not line up with germline, which may come from a read error. The rearrangement joins TRBV5-5 to TRBJ2-2; TRBD1 matches 10 bases. Germline V lookup: CDR1 SGHKS, CDR2 YYEKEE (reference sequence). CDR3 length: 16 residues. The CDR3: CTSSLRQGAGTGELSF. DNA of the CDR3: TGTACCAGCAGCTTGAGACAGGGGGCCGGGACCGGGGAGCTGTCTTTT.

This clonotype was observed once. Since the CDR3 does not end with the conserved phenylalanine or tryptophan, this likely comes from a read error. The V gene is TRBV28, the J gene TRBJ1-2, with 8 bases that match TRBD1. J lost 8 bases, V lost 8 bases, and 10 bases had no gene match. This CDR3 has 13 amino acids. Germline V CDR1 and CDR2: MDHEN, SYDVKM. The CDR3 DNA is TGTGCCAGCGTAACGGACAGGGAGGAAGGCTACACCCTC. Residues: CASVTDREEGYTL.

On this clonotype: This could be a read error, since a much larger clone is one nucleotide away. The J gene is TRBJ2-7, the V gene TRBV5-1; possibly TRBD2 for D (5 bases). CDR1 SGHRS and CDR2 YFSETQ come from the germline V gene. The CDR3 loop spans 15 amino acids. The CDR3 reads CACSPLTPGSYEQYF. The DNA of the CDR3 is TGCGCCTGCAGCCCCCTCACCCCGGGATCCTACGAGCAGTACTTC.

This clonotype has more than one count but fewer than ten. The chain is built from TRBV11-1 and TRBJ2-1; 8 positions match TRBD2. Trimming cost V 5 bases and J 5 bases; bases outside gene matches: 14. Germline CDR1 is SGHAT and CDR2 is FQDESV (reference sequence). The CDR3 contains 17 residues. The CDR3 protein is CASSLGLGGVADNEQFF. CDR3 DNA sequence: TGTGCCAGCAGCCTGGGACTAGGGGGAGTAGCTGACAATGAGCAGTTCTTC. Using reference TRBV11-1 and TRBJ2-1 for the parts outside the CDR3, the full variable domain is EAEVAQSPRYKITEKSQAVAFWCDPISGHATLYWYRQILGQGPELLVQFQDESVVDDSQLPKDRFSAERLKGVDSTLKIQPAELGDSAMYLCASSLGLGGVADNEQFFGPGTRLTVL.

Worth noting for this clonotype: An end of the junction differs from the germline gene, which may be a read error. The rearrangement joins TRBV24-1 to TRBJ2-3, with 11 positions matching TRBD2. CDR3 length: 16 amino acids. Germline values: CDR1 KGHDR, CDR2 SFDVKD. The CDR3 is CATSVRLAGKTDRQYF. CDR3 bases: TGTGCCACCAGTGTCCGACTAGCGGGAAAAACAGATAGGCAGTATTTT.

In regard to this clonotype: One end of the junction varies from germline; a read error may be responsible. J is TRBJ1-5 and V is TRBV12-3 or TRBV12-4, with a tentative D call TRBD1 (6 bases). The CDR3 totals 16 residues. CDR3 residues: CASGPWAGAGNQPHHF. Written as DNA, the CDR3 is TGTGCCAGCGGTCCATGGGCGGGGGCGGGCAATCAGCCCCATCATTTT.

The chain combines TRBV20-1 with TRBJ2-7, with D perhaps matching TRBD1 (5 bases). Per germline, CDR1 DFQATT and CDR2 SNEGSKA (reference sequence). Trimming cost V 8 bases and J 7 bases, with 18 bases left between them. This CDR3 is 12 amino acids long. CDR3 nucleotides: TGCAGTACTCCCCAGGGTATAAGGGAGCAGTACTTC. Translation gives CSTPQGIREQYF.

Note on this clonotype: One end of the junction does not line up with germline, which may come from a read error. This chain joins TRBV6-1 and TRBJ2-7; the D gene could be TRBD1 or TRBD2 (5 bases each). The CDR3 totals 15 residues. Germline V gene lookup returns CDR1 MNHNS and CDR2 SASEGT. The CDR3 DNA sequence: TGTGTCAGCAGTGAACCGGGACGCCGGTTCAACGAACAGTACTTC. Translated: CVSSEPGRRFNEQYF.

This clonotype showed up just a few times. The chain links TRBV28 to TRBJ1-5, with TRBD1 matching 11 bases. The CDR3 totals 18 residues. Per germline, CDR1 MDHEN and CDR2 SYDVKM. J was trimmed by 2 bases and V by 6 bases; bases with no gene match: 12. The DNA of the CDR3 is TGTGCCAGCAGCACCGGACAGGGGGCGTTTATTGGCAATCAGCCCCAGCATTTT. Residues: CASSTGQGAFIGNQPQHF. Looking up the rest from reference TRBV28 and TRBJ1-5 gives the full variable domain: DVKVTQSSRYLVKRTGEKVFLECVQDMDHENMFWYRQDPGLGLRLIYFSYDVKMKEKGDIPEGYSVSREKKERFSLILESASTNQTSMYLCASSTGQGAFIGNQPQHFGDGTRLSIL.

This chain uses TRBV11-3 with TRBJ1-1; 7 bases map to TRBD1. Looked up from germline, CDR1 is SGHNT and CDR2 is YENEEA. The trim removed 10 bases at V and 9 bases at J, leaving 14 bases unmatched. The CDR3 spans 13 residues. CDR3 DNA: TGTGCCAACAGTTTAGCAGGGGGGACTAAAGCTTTCTTT. Protein sequence: CANSLAGGTKAFF.

Points on this clonotype: At one end the junction does not follow the germline gene, possibly because of a read error. V gene TRBV6-5 combines with J gene TRBJ1-5; 7 nucleotides match TRBD1. CDR1 is MNHEY, CDR2 SVGAGI, per germline. The CDR3 has 15 amino acids. The CDR3 spells CAGSYSTGFGQPQHF. Here the CDR3 DNA reads TGTGCCGGCAGTTACTCGACAGGGTTTGGTCAGCCCCAGCATTTT.

Turning to this clonotype: Given the absence of the conserved phenylalanine or tryptophan at the CDR3 end, a read error is likely. The rearrangement links TRBV6-5 to TRBJ1-5, with D maybe TRBD1 (5 bases). Germline V gives CDR1 MNHEY, CDR2 SVGAGI. The CDR3 consists of 13 residues. The CDR3 DNA reads as TGTGTCAGCAGTCGGGGGTGGGCTAAGCCCCAGCATTTA. Translated, it gives CVSSRGWAKPQHL.